This is a list of T cell receptor beta chains from one sample in a study of cytomegalovirus exposure and HLA in healthy donors. TCRdb keeps only in-frame clones here, not all; method: immunoSEQ multiplex PCR. The sample contains approximately 200,000 clones, roughly 80% of which appear only once. Sequencing was done on a sample of PBMCs. These receptors were obtained from a boy aged 5 to 17 in good health and CMV-seronegative. Both conserved end residues are part of each CDR3. Fields, in order: D gene, V gene, clone size, J gene, CDR3 DNA, CDR3 protein. The D gene is left open where the match is weak. The size entry is marked missing in some rows and otherwise reads once, few, many or a size class.

-	TRBV4-1	few	TRBJ1-2	TGCGCCAGCAGCCAAGAAGAGTCAGGGATTTATGGCTACACCTTC	CASSQEESGIYGYTF
TRBD1	TRBV5-1	-	TRBJ1-1	TGCGCCAGCAGCTTTCGACAGGGTTTGAACACTGAAGCTTTCTTT	CASSFRQGLNTEAFF
TRBD1	TRBV19	-	TRBJ1-2	TGTGCCAGTACTGCCGTCCGGGACAGGGGACCGGCTAACTATGGCTACACCTTC	CASTAVRDRGPANYGYTF
-	TRBV30	-	TRBJ1-4	TGTGCCTGGAGACAGGACCTCGGTGAAAAACTGTTTTTT	CAWRQDLGEKLFF
TRBD1	TRBV11-2	-	TRBJ2-7	TGTGCCAGCAGCTTCTACCTTAGACAGGGGTTATCCTACGAGCAGTACTTC	CASSFYLRQGLSYEQYF
-	TRBV28	few	TRBJ1-5	TGTGCCAGCAGTCGGAATCAGCCCCAGCATTTT	CASSRNQPQHF
-	TRBV28	-	TRBJ1-1	TGTGCCAGCAGTTTTCTGTACACTGAAGCTTTCTTT	CASSFLYTEAFF
-	TRBV6-5	-	TRBJ1-5	TGTGCCAGCAGGTCGGACAGTTATAGCAATCAGCCCCAGCATTTT	CASRSDSYSNQPQHF
TRBD1	TRBV5-1	few	TRBJ2-1	TGCGCCAGCAGCTTGGGACAGGGCTACAATGAGCAGTTCTTC	CASSLGQGYNEQFF
-	TRBV19	-	TRBJ1-4	TGTGCCAGTAGTACCGGTCCTCGACAGGACAATGAAAAACTGTTTTTT	CASSTGPRQDNEKLFF
-	TRBV2	-	TRBJ1-1	TGTGCCAGCAGTGGGGGACAAGAGAACACTGAAGCTTTCTTT	CASSGGQENTEAFF
TRBD1	TRBV30	-	TRBJ1-2	TGTGCCTGGGGCGGACAGGGGGCCGGCTACACCTTC	CAWGGQGAGYTF
-	TRBV28	-	TRBJ2-7	TGTGCCAGCAGGACAGCCATCTCCTACGAGCAGTACTTC	CASRTAISYEQYF
TRBD1	TRBV19	once	TRBJ2-1	TGTGCCAGTAGTATCCAAGGGACAGGGGCCGCACGCTACAATGAGCAGTTCTTC	CASSIQGTGAARYNEQFF
-	TRBV25-1	-	TRBJ1-6	TGTGCCAGCAGTGCTGGTCAGGCCCTCCACTTT	CASSAGQALHF
TRBD2	TRBV11-2	-	TRBJ2-7	TGTGCCAGCAGCCAGGGGGCTAGCGGGAGCCTTAGCTACGAGCAGTACTTC	CASSQGASGSLSYEQYF
-	TRBV4-1	-	TRBJ2-2	TGCGCCAGCAGCCAAGATCCTAAAGGCGGGGCTAACACCGGGGAGCTGTTTTTT	CASSQDPKGGANTGELFF
-	TRBV5-1	-	TRBJ1-2	TGCGCCAGCAGGACAAGCGGCTATGGCTACACCTTC	CASRTSGYGYTF
TRBD2	TRBV5-6	-	TRBJ2-1	TGTGCCAGCAGCTTCCTTAGGGCGGGGGGGGTCTACAATGAGCAGTTCTTC	CASSFLRAGGVYNEQFF
TRBD1	TRBV4-3	-	TRBJ2-7	TGCGCCAGCAGCCAAGAGGGACAGGGGACCCACGAGCAGTACTTC	CASSQEGQGTHEQYF
TRBD2	TRBV5-1	-	TRBJ2-5	TGCGCCAGCAGGACTAGCGGGGGGGCCGGGGGCCAAGAGACCCAGTACTTC	CASRTSGGAGGQETQYF
TRBD1	TRBV7-8	-	TRBJ1-2	TGTGCCAGCAGCTCAGACAGGGGGCTTTGGGGTGGCTACACCTTC	CASSSDRGLWGGYTF
-	TRBV30	-	TRBJ1-2	TGTGCCCGGGGGGATGGCTACACCTTC	CARGDGYTF
TRBD2	TRBV2	-	TRBJ2-5	TGTGCCAGCAGCCCCCTGCCCCAGACTAGCGGGGGGTTCAGGAGAGAGACCCAGTACTTC	CASSPLPQTSGGFRRETQYF
-	TRBV7-7	-	TRBJ2-3	TGTGCTAGCAGTTTGGGGAGAGCTTCAAATACGCAGTATTTT	CASSLGRASNTQYF
-	TRBV5-1	once	TRBJ1-1	TGCGCCAGCAGCTTGGGGCAGGGGAGCACTGAAGCTTTCTTT	CASSLGQGSTEAFF
-	TRBV7-9	-	TRBJ2-3	TGTGCCACCACACCAGGCGCCAGCACAGATACGCAGTATTTT	CATTPGASTDTQYF
-	TRBV7-8	-	TRBJ1-1	TGTGCCAGCAGCTTAGGAGAAGAAGCTTTCTTT	CASSLGEEAFF
TRBD2	TRBV27	-	TRBJ2-1	TGTGCCAGCAGTAAGCGGACTAGCGGGAGAGGGAATGAGCAGTTCTTC	CASSKRTSGRGNEQFF
-	TRBV30	-	TRBJ2-7	TGTGCCTGGAGTGTACCACGGCGTGGGGCTTACGAGCAGTACTTC	CAWSVPRRGAYEQYF
TRBD1	TRBV2	-	TRBJ1-5	TGTGCCAGCAGGACAGCCGGGACAGGGGGCGTTGGTGGCAATCAGCCCCAGCATTTT	CASRTAGTGGVGGNQPQHF
-	TRBV7-9	-	TRBJ2-2	TGTGCCAGCATCTTTTCGGCGGGCGGGGAGAACACCGGGGAGCTGTTTTTT	CASIFSAGGENTGELFF
-	TRBV18	few	TRBJ2-1	TGTGCCAGCTCACTCGGACAGACGAATGAGCAGTTCTTC	CASSLGQTNEQFF
-	TRBV9	-	TRBJ2-7	TGTGCCAGCAGCCCCTCCTCAACTAACTACGAGCAGTACTTC	CASSPSSTNYEQYF
-	TRBV27	-	TRBJ1-3	TGTGCCAGCAGGCCTACCGGACAGGGAAACACCATATATTTT	CASRPTGQGNTIYF
-	TRBV5-8	-	TRBJ1-6	TGTGCCAGCCTGACAGATTATTCACCCCTCCACTTT	CASLTDYSPLHF
-	TRBV28	-	TRBJ1-5	TGTGCCAGCAGTCTTCCCGACACCTTAAGCAATCAGCCCCAGCATTTT	CASSLPDTLSNQPQHF
-	TRBV19	-	TRBJ1-1	TGTGCCAGTAGTACCGGGTTAGGGAGGAACACTGAAGCTTTCTTT	CASSTGLGRNTEAFF
-	TRBV5-4	once	TRBJ2-5	TGTGCCAGCAGCTTGTCTCAGGGTCGGGAGACCCAGTACTTC	CASSLSQGRETQYF
-	TRBV7-9	few	TRBJ1-1	TGTGCCAGCAGCCCCCAGGACACTGAAGCTTTCTTT	CASSPQDTEAFF
-	TRBV2	-	TRBJ1-5	TGTGCCAGCAGTACAGGGTTGAATCAGCCCCAGCATTTT	CASSTGLNQPQHF
-	TRBV5-4	-	TRBJ1-2	TGTGCCAGCAGCTTGCCGGGAGTTGTTGGTGGCTACACCTTC	CASSLPGVVGGYTF
-	TRBV6-4	few	TRBJ2-6	TGTGCCAGCAGTCCCACAGCCTCTACTGGGGCCAACGTCCTGACTTTC	CASSPTASTGANVLTF
-	TRBV2	-	TRBJ1-4	TGTGCCAGCAGTGAGCGTGCGGCGGTTGGGGAAAAACTGTTTTTT	CASSERAAVGEKLFF
-	TRBV11-2	-	TRBJ2-3	TGTGCCAGCAGCCGTATTGAACCTGTGGATAGCGGCACAGATACGCAGTATTTT	CASSRIEPVDSGTDTQYF
TRBD2	TRBV7-9	-	TRBJ2-5	TGTGCCAGCAGCTTTGACCGAGCGGGAGGAACCCAGTACTTC	CASSFDRAGGTQYF
-	TRBV6-4	once	TRBJ1-5	TGTGCCAGCAGTGAGGCAAGCAATCAGCCCCAGCATTTT	CASSEASNQPQHF
-	TRBV6-1	-	TRBJ1-5	TGTGCCAGCGCGCAATCCGGGCCCCAGCATTTT	CASAQSGPQHF
TRBD2	TRBV10-3	-	TRBJ2-5	TGTGCCATCGGCCGGGGGGTTCAAGAGACCCAGTACTTC	CAIGRGVQETQYF